These 19 T cell receptor beta chains originate from one sample sequenced in a study of blood T cell repertoires in COVID-19. Profiling relied on immunoSEQ multiplex PCR, and the TCRdb table lists in-frame clones only, not all of them. Among approximately 190,000 clones, 75% to 95% were seen once, and the ten largest hold 0.45% to 0.65%. Sequenced material: peripheral blood. These TCRs come from a man aged 50 to 60 with acute or convalescent COVID-19.

The chain employs TRBV29-1 and TRBJ1-1; D is ambiguous. CDR1 is SQVTM, CDR2 ANQGSEA, per germline. The V and J ends lost 4 bases and 3 bases respectively, with 6 bases between them. The CDR3 contains 11 residues. CDR3 in DNA: TGCAGCGTTGGGAGGTACACTGAAGCTTTCTTT. Protein product: CSVGRYTEAFF.

This chain connects TRBV28 to TRBJ2-7, with D perhaps matching TRBD2 (6 bases). The V gene lost 5 bases and the J gene lost 5 bases, with 13 bases spanning the gap. CDR3 length: 13 amino acids. The V gene's germline CDR1 is MDHEN and CDR2 SYDVKM. CDR3 residues: CASSPRWGDEQYF. In DNA, the CDR3 is TGTGCCAGCAGTCCCAGGTGGGGGGACGAGCAGTACTTC.

The genes are TRBV18 and TRBJ2-2; D uncertain. Looked up from germline, CDR1 is KGHSH and CDR2 is LQKENI. This CDR3 contains 15 residues. V lost 3 bases, J lost 3 bases, and 11 bases lay in between. CDR3 DNA: TGTGCCAGCTCACCGTTCGGAGCAGACACCGGGGAGCTGTTTTTT. Translating it yields CASSPFGADTGELFF.

J is TRBJ1-4 and V is TRBV25-1; TRBD1 aligns across 7 bases. The J segment lost 4 bases and the V segment lost 4 bases, leaving 9 bases of the junction unmatched. Germline V gives CDR1 MGHDK, CDR2 SYGVNS. This CDR3 has 16 amino acids. The CDR3 sequence: CASSGPWGQFNEKLFF. In DNA, the CDR3 is TGTGCCAGCAGTGGCCCCTGGGGACAGTTTAATGAAAAACTGTTTTTT.

The V call is TRBV24-1, the J call TRBJ2-1; perhaps TRBD1 as D (6 bases). V was trimmed by 6 bases and J by 7 bases, leaving 12 bases between them. The CDR3 runs to 13 residues. The germline CDR1 and CDR2 sequences are KGHDR and SFDVKD. This chain's CDR3 is CATSPTGKNEQFF. The CDR3 DNA follows: TGTGCCACCAGTCCCACAGGGAAGAATGAGCAGTTCTTC.

The rearrangement uses TRBV6-5 and TRBJ1-5, with 8 bases that match TRBD1. Unmatched junction bases numbered 13, after V lost 8 bases and J lost 7 bases. The V gene's germline CDR1 is MNHEY and CDR2 SVGAGI. This CDR3 is 15 amino acids long. CDR3 DNA sequence: TGTGCCAGCCGGATCTTTGGACAGGGTGGCCAGCCCCAGCATTTT. The encoded protein is CASRIFGQGGQPQHF.

The rearrangement uses TRBV6-5 and TRBJ1-2, with 12 bases matching TRBD1. Germline CDR1 reads MNHEY; CDR2 reads SVGAGI. Trimming at V came to 2 bases and at J to 2 bases, leaving 3 bases not matched to a gene. This CDR3 contains 16 residues. The CDR3 coding sequence is TGTGCCAGCAGTTACCGGGACAGGGGGCGCAACTATGGCTACACCTTC. It yields the protein CASSYRDRGRNYGYTF.

This rearrangement joins TRBV10-1 to TRBJ1-1; TRBD1 is a possible D gene (6 bases). Germline CDR1 WNHNN, CDR2 SYGVQD (reference sequence). V shed 5 bases and J shed 0 bases, with 16 bases lying between them. The CDR3 has 16 amino acids. This CDR3 is CASSRGRGPVNTEAFF. Written as DNA, the CDR3 is TGCGCCAGCAGTCGAGGCAGGGGTCCGGTGAACACTGAAGCTTTCTTT.

This rearrangement joins TRBV28 to TRBJ1-1; tentative D call: TRBD1 (5 bases). The CDR3 totals 14 residues. Germline V CDR1 and CDR2: MDHEN, SYDVKM. Trimming cost V 11 bases and J 1 base, with 17 bases left between them. The CDR3 loop is CAGRQGDRNTEAFF. The DNA of the CDR3 is TGTGCCGGACGGCAGGGCGACAGGAACACTGAAGCTTTCTTT. Full variable domain (missing parts from reference TRBV28 and TRBJ1-1): DVKVTQSSRYLVKRTGEKVFLECVQDMDHENMFWYRQDPGLGLRLIYFSYDVKMKEKGDIPEGYSVSREKKERFSLILESASTNQTSMYLCAGRQGDRNTEAFFGQGTRLTVV.

V gene TRBV28 combines with J gene TRBJ2-3, with 8 bases lining up with TRBD2. CDR1 and CDR2 from the germline V gene are MDHEN and SYDVKM. V gave up 11 bases and J gave up 8 bases; unmatched junction bases: 12. CDR3 length: 13 residues. This chain's CDR3 is CAVQSGTRTTQYF. The CDR3 DNA follows: TGTGCCGTCCAATCCGGGACTAGAACTACGCAGTATTTT.

The chain uses TRBV28 and TRBJ1-1; weak D call: TRBD1 (5 bases). Trimming left V 6 bases short and J 5 bases short, with 19 bases between. CDR3 length equals 15 residues. Germline values: CDR1 MDHEN, CDR2 SYDVKM. Here the CDR3 reads CASSPGFIPRTEAFF. For the CDR3, the DNA is TGTGCCAGCAGCCCAGGGTTTATACCCAGAACTGAAGCTTTCTTT.

The chain recombines TRBV11-2 with TRBJ2-3; TRBD1 might be the D (5 bases). With 5 bases removed from V and 0 bases from J, the gap between germline ends came to 12 bases. Germline V gene lookup returns CDR1 SGHAT and CDR2 FQNNGV. The CDR3 length is 15 residues. CDR3 DNA: TGTGCCAGCAGCCGTGGGCAGGGTAGCACAGATACGCAGTATTTT. This translates into CASSRGQGSTDTQYF.

The chain couples TRBV28 to TRBJ1-5; 11 nucleotides match TRBD1. Germline V gene sequence: CDR1 MDHEN, CDR2 SYDVKM. The CDR3 length is 16 residues. Losses at the gene ends were 5 bases for V and 3 bases for J; bases not matched to a gene: 6. CDR3 sequence: CASSPGTGGFNQPQHF. CDR3 DNA: TGTGCCAGCAGTCCCGGGACAGGGGGTTTCAATCAGCCCCAGCATTTT.

The chain carries TRBV4-3 and TRBJ2-3; 7 positions agree with TRBD2. V lost 0 bases and J lost 0; bases outside the gene matches: 6. Germline CDR1 LGHNA, CDR2 YSLEER. The CDR3 is made up of 17 amino acids. The CDR3 DNA reads TGCGCCAGCAGCCAAGATCGGGCTAGCGGTAGCACAGATACGCAGTATTTT. Residues: CASSQDRASGSTDTQYF.

The chain uses TRBV11-2 and TRBJ2-1, with D maybe TRBD1 (5 bases). Between the trimmed V and J ends, which lost 5 bases and 5 bases, there was a span of 7 bases. Germline V gene lookup returns CDR1 SGHAT and CDR2 FQNNGV. The CDR3 length is 12 residues. CDR3 DNA: TGTGCCAGCAGCGAGACAGACAATGAGCAGTTCTTC. Translating it yields CASSETDNEQFF.

J is TRBJ2-3 and V is TRBV5-1; 11 positions agree with TRBD1. The J segment lost 3 bases and the V segment lost 4 bases, leaving 7 bases of the junction unmatched. This CDR3 contains 16 residues. Germline-derived CDR1 and CDR2 are SGHRS and YFSETQ. CDR3 in amino acids: CASSAGTGGRTDTQYF. In DNA form, the CDR3 reads TGCGCCAGCAGCGCCGGGACAGGGGGTAGGACAGATACGCAGTATTTT.

The chain uses TRBV13 and TRBJ1-6; TRBD1 might be the D (6 bases). Germline CDR1 is PRHDT and CDR2 is FYEKMQ (reference sequence). The CDR3 loop spans 16 amino acids. V lost 5 bases and J lost 0, with 11 bases in between. CDR3 bases: TGTGCCAGCAGCCAGCAGGGGAGCTCCTATAATTCACCCCTCCACTTT. The encoded protein is CASSQQGSSYNSPLHF.

The rearrangement links TRBV7-9 to TRBJ2-7, with 8 bases aligning to TRBD2. CDR3 length: 13 amino acids. From germline, CDR1 is SEHNR and CDR2 FQNEAQ (reference sequence). With V trimmed by 4 bases and J by 7 bases, 6 bases remained unmatched. CDR3 sequence reads: CASSSSGGWEQYV. The CDR3 region has the DNA TGTGCCAGCAGCTCCAGCGGGGGTTGGGAGCAGTACGTC.

This chain uses TRBV15 with TRBJ1-1; 8 bases fit TRBD1. CDR3 length: 15 amino acids. Germline V CDR1 and CDR2: LNHNV, YYDKDF (reference sequence). The J segment lost 3 bases and the V segment lost 0 bases, leaving 3 bases of the junction unmatched. The CDR3 bases are TGTGCCACCAGCAGAGATTGGACAGGGTACACTGAAGCTTTCTTT. As protein: CATSRDWTGYTEAFF.